This entry concerns a single T cell receptor (beta chain). The antigen remains unidentified. This CDR3 spans 16 amino acids. Germline V gene sequence: CDR1 MNHEY, CDR2 SMNVEV (reference sequence). V lost 5 bases, J lost 0 bases, and 6 bases stayed unmatched. The sample belongs to a study of cytomegalovirus exposure and HLA in healthy donors. The study, taken as a whole, reports: Analysis was carried out at a later point, and it linked a missense DCLRE1C variant to TCR beta V- and J-gene trimming. Earlier results showed most TCR beta V segments being productive about 87% or about 30% of the time. CMV antigen specificity of three CMV-associated chains was confirmed in vitro. Cytomegalovirus association was assigned to over 150 TCR beta chains.

Researchers ran the PCR with 60 Vbeta and 13 Jbeta primers. Only in-frame clones appear in the TCRdb table, and some are missing; sequencing was by immunoSEQ multiplex PCR. In the table there are 100,000 to 150,000 clones, 74% of which are singletons. The TCR comes from a male donor in good health and CMV-seronegative. Material for sequencing was PBMCs. The chain is built from TRBV27 and TRBJ1-5, with 8 bases lining up with TRBD1. This chain's CDR3 is CASSPTTGVSNQPQHF. CDR3 in DNA: TGTGCCAGCAGTCCAACGACAGGGGTTAGCAATCAGCCCCAGCATTTT.